This T cell receptor (beta chain) was documented in a study of CD8+CD57+ T cells in acquired aplastic anemia. Study as a whole: Sorted CD4+ and CD8+ cells gave an average of 3.2 ug of DNA. Where healthy donors were concerned, CD4+ cells averaged approximately 9.9 million reads.

TCR beta VDJ combinations and CDR3 sequences were profiled from genomic DNA. TCRdb itself ran the reads through MiXCR, one entry per CDR3 protein. This sample has 65,000 or so distinct CDR3 sequences, with less than 65% found just once. The CDR3 is 14 amino acids. Looked up from germline, CDR1 is MNHNS and CDR2 is SASEGT. Between the trimmed V and J ends, which lost 5 bases and 10 bases, there was a span of 15 bases. At least ten counts were recorded for this clonotype. Its antigen is currently unknown. General study findings and limits: The CD8+ Simpson's diversity of patients and controls was not significantly different. The same twenty-nine CD8+ CDR3 sequences occurred in patients and in controls.

The chain couples TRBV6-1 to TRBJ1-6; no clear D gene. This TCR was sampled from a human donor in good health, serving as a control. Sequencing used sorted CD4+, CD8+, or CD8+CD57+ T cells (not recorded which) from PBMCs. CDR3 DNA: TGTGCCAGCAGTACCGAGACCTTCGAGTCACCCCTCCACTTT. Encoded protein: CASSTETFESPLHF.